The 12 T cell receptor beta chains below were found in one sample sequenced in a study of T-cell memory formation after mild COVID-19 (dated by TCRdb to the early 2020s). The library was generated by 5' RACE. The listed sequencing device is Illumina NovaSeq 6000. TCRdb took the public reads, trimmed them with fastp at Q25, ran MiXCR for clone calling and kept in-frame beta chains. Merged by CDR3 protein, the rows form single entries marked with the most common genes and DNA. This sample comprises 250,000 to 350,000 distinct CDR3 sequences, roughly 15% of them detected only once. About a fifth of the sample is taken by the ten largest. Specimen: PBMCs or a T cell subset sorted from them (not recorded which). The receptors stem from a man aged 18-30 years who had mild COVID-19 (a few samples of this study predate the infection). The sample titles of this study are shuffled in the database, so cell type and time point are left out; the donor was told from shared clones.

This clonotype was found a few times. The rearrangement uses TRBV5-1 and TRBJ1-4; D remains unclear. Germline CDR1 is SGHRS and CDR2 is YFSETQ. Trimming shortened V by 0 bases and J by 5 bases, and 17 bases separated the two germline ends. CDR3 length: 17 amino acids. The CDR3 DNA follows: TGCGCCAGCAGCTTGGGACGGGCCGTCTTGGGGAATGAAAAACTGTTTTTT. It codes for CASSLGRAVLGNEKLFF.

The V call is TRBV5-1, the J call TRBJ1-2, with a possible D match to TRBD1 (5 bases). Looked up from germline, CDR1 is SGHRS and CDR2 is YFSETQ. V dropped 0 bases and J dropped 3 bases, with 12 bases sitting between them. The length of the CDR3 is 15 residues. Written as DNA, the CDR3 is TGCGCCAGCAGCTTGGTCCAGGGAAAGGACTATGGCTACACCTTC. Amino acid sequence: CASSLVQGKDYGYTF.

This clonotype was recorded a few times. The chain's CDR3 is CSVETTSAYNEQFF. As DNA, the CDR3 is TGCAGCGTTGAAACGACTAGCGCTTACAATGAGCAGTTCTTC. This chain uses TRBV29-1 with TRBJ2-1; 8 nucleotides agree with TRBD2. The V gene end was trimmed by 2 bases and the J gene end by 4 bases; junction bases not matched to a gene: 4. CDR1 SQVTM and CDR2 ANQGSEA come from the germline V gene. CDR3 length equals 14 residues.

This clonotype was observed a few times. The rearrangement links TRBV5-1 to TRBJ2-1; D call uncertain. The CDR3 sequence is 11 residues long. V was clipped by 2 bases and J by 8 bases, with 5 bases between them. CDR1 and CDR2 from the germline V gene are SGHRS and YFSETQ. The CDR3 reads CASSFTDEQFF. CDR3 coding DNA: TGCGCCAGCAGCTTCACAGATGAGCAGTTCTTC.

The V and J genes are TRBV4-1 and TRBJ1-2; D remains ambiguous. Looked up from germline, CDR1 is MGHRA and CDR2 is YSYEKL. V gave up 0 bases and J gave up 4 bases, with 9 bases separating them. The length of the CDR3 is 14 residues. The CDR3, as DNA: TGCGCCAGCAGCCAAGATCCCAGTTCCTATGGCTACACCTTC. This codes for CASSQDPSSYGYTF.

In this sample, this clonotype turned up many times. DNA of the CDR3: TGTGCCAGCAGTTTTACTGAGACTAGCGGCACAGATACGCAGTATTTT. It is translated as CASSFTETSGTDTQYF. This sequence joins TRBV12-3 or TRBV12-4 and TRBJ2-3; 8 bases align to TRBD2. This CDR3 comprises 16 residues. The ends lost 3 bases at V and 1 base at J; junction bases unmatched: 6.

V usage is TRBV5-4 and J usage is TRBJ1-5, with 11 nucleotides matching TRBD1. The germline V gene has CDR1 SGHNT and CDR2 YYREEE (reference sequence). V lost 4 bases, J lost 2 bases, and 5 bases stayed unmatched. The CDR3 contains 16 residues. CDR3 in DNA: TGTGCCAGCAGCGATAAGGGACAGGGGGGCAATCAGCCCCAGCATTTT. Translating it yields CASSDKGQGGNQPQHF.

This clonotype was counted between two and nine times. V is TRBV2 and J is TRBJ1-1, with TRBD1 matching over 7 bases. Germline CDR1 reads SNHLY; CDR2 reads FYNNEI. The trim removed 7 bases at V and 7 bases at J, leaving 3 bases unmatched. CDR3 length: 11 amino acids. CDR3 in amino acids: CASIGTVEAFF. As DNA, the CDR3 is TGTGCCAGCATTGGGACAGTTGAAGCTTTCTTT.

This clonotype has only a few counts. The CDR3 DNA follows: TGTGCCAGCAGTCTGACTAGCGGGGGATCTCCCGGGGAGCTGTTTTTT. It yields the protein CASSLTSGGSPGELFF. V usage is TRBV28 and J usage is TRBJ2-2; TRBD2 aligns across 12 bases. Germline lookup yields CDR1 MDHEN and CDR2 SYDVKM. The CDR3 totals 16 residues. V shed 5 bases, J shed 6 bases, and the junction held 7 bases outside the gene matches.

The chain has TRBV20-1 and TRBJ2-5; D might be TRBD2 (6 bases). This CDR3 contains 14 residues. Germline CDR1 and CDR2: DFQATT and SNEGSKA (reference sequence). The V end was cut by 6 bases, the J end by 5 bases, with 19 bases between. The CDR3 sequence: CSAAATSFWETQYF. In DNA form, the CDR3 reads TGCAGTGCCGCGGCCACTAGCTTCTGGGAGACCCAGTACTTC.

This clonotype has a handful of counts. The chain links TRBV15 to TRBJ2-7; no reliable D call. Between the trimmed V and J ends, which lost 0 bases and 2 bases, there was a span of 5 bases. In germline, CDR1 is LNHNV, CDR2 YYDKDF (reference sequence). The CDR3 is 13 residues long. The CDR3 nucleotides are TGTGCCACCAGCAGAGATGTTACCTACGAGCAGTACGTC. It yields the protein CATSRDVTYEQYV.

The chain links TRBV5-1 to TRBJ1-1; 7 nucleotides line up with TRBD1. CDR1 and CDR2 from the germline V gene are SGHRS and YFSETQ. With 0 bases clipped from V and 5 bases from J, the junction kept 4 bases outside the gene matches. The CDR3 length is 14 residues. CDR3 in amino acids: CASSLAGGDTEAFF. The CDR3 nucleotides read TGCGCCAGCAGCTTGGCAGGGGGAGATACTGAAGCTTTCTTT.